This T cell receptor beta chain was sequenced for a study of blood T cell repertoires in COVID-19 (dated by TCRdb to about 2020). Describing the broader study: Collaborator samples came from the United States, Italy and Spain and covered acute and convalescent phases of COVID-19. The material from the prospective study consisted of cDNA or gDNA derived from T cells, B-cell-depleted T cells, or PBMCs. Where available, HLA class I and class II types were obtained from metadata supplied by the sample provider rather than from assay-based typing. The repertoires were made available in a free public database intended to serve as a resource for research on the immune response to SARS-CoV-2. The dataset comprised deeply sampled blood TCRbeta repertoires from subjects exposed to, actively infected with, or recovered from COVID-19. Samples were obtained from the ongoing ImmuneRACE study (first 160 participants) and from over 1,000 subjects provided by 6 global collaborators. The sample metadata nearly always contained a de-identified subject ID, COVID-19 status, age in years and sex.

Here V drops 2 bases and J drops 2 bases, and the junction holds 15 bases not matched to any gene. From cysteine to phenylalanine, the CDR3 is 19 amino acids long. The read is trimmed to its CDR3 DNA, 57 bases read in frame from base 1. The germline V gene gives CDR1 as SGHTA and CDR2 as FQGNSA. With regard to this clone: Its recognized antigen is unknown. Per-nucleotide qualities are absent, and no much larger clonotype sits a single base away.

The immunoSEQ Assay, a bias-controlled multiplex PCR, was used to amplify TCRbeta CDR3 regions from genomic DNA. Turning to the authors' computational methods: The number of nucleated cells in each sample was estimated from the amplification of reference gene primers within the assay. Sequence reads were collapsed and filtered to measure the absolute abundance of every unique TCRbeta CDR3 rearrangement. For each sample, productive Simpson clonality was calculated as the square root of Simpson's diversity index across productive rearrangements. TCRdb limited this immuneACCESS table to in-frame rearrangements with V and J called. A share of clones is missing; checked studies link under half to unresolved V genes, and the rest is unexplained. The DNA was the basis for D and trimming; V, J and clone size are from that table. The sample table shows roughly 38,000 clones, and roughly 73% are seen once. About 35% of the sample goes to the ten largest clones.

Summary of the overall study and its limitations: The quantity of clinical and demographic metadata differed by source and by participant and was supplied without curation.

Each collaborating institution followed its own protocols to collect whole blood in K2EDTA tubes. Collaborator samples were shipped for TCRbeta analysis as frozen whole blood, isolated PBMCs, or DNA extracted from either sample type. This sequence uses TRBV7-2 and TRBJ2-5; the central 9 bases match TRBD2. This sequence originates from a man in his 60s with acute or convalescent COVID-19. The material sequenced was peripheral blood. The CDR3 protein sequence reads: CASSLSRLAGVRSQETQYF. At the DNA level, the sequence is TGTGCCAGCAGCTTATCCCGGTTAGCGGGAGTTCGGTCACAAGAGACCCAGTACTTC. With the portions outside the CDR3 filled from the reference TRBV7-2 and TRBJ2-5 genes, the complete variable region becomes GAGVSQSPSNKVTEKGKDVELRCDPISGHTALYWYRQSLGQGLEFLIYFQGNSAPDKSGLPSDRFSAERTGGSVSTLTIQRTQQEDSAVYLCASSLSRLAGVRSQETQYFGPGTRLLVL.